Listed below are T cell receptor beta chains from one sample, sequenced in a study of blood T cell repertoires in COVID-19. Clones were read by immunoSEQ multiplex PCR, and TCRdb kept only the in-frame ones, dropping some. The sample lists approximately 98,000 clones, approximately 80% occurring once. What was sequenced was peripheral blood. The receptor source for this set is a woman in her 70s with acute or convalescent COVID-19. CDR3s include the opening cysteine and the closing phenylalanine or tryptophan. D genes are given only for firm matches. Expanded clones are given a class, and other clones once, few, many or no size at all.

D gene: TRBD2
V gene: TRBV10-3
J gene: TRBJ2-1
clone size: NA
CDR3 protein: CAISEPPLAGGPGTYNEQFF
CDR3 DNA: TGTGCCATCAGTGAACCCCCCCTAGCGGGAGGGCCTGGAACCTACAATGAGCAGTTCTTC

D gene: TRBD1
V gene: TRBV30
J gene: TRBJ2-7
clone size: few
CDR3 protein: CACTRDRVNEQYF
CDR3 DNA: TGTGCCTGCACCCGAGACAGGGTTAACGAGCAGTACTTC

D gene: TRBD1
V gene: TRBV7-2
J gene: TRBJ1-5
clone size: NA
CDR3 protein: CASSLGPGGQPQHF
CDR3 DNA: TGTGCCAGCAGCCTAGGGCCAGGGGGTCAGCCCCAGCATTTT

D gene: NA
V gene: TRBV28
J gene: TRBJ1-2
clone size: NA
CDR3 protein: CASSLSGAYGYTF
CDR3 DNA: TGTGCCAGCAGTTTAAGCGGGGCCTATGGCTACACCTTC

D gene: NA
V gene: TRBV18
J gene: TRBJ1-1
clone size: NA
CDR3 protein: CASSPAGGGTEAFF
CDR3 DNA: TGTGCCAGCTCACCTGCCGGGGGTGGAACTGAAGCTTTCTTT

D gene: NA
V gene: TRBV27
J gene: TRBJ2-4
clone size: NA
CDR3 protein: CASSLRPGMTKNIQYF
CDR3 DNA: TGTGCCAGCAGTTTACGCCCAGGCATGACCAAAAACATTCAGTACTTC

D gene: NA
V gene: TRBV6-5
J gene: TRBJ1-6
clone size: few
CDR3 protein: CASSSRGTNSPLHF
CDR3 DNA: TGTGCCAGCAGTTCCCGGGGGACCAACTCACCCCTCCACTTT

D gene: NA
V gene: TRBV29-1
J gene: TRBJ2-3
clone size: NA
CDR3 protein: CSVDSGATDTQYF
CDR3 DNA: TGCAGCGTTGACTCGGGAGCCACAGATACGCAGTATTTT

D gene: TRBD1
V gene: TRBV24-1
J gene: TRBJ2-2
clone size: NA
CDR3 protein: CATSDLTPGQGGTGELFF
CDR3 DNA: TGTGCCACCAGTGATTTGACGCCCGGACAGGGCGGCACCGGGGAGCTGTTTTTT

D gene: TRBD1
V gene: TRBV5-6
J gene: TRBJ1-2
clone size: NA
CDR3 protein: CASSLGQGARRGYTF
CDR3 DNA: TGTGCCAGCAGCTTGGGGCAGGGGGCGCGGAGAGGCTACACCTTC

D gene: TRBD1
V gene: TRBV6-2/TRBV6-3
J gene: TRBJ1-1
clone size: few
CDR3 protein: CASSPTQGVTEAFF
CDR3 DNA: TGTGCCAGCAGCCCTACACAGGGGGTCACTGAAGCTTTCTTT

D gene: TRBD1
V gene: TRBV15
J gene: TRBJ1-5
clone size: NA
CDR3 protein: CATSRSGTGKNQPQHF
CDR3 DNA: TGTGCCACCAGCAGGTCCGGGACAGGGAAAAATCAGCCCCAGCATTTT

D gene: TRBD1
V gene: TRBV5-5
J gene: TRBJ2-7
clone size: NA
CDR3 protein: CASSSPGQVTYEQYF
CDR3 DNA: TGTGCCAGCAGCTCTCCGGGACAGGTAACCTACGAGCAGTACTTC

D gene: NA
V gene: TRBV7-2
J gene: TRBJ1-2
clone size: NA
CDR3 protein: CASSLRWGELGYGYTF
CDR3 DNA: TGTGCCAGCAGCTTAAGGTGGGGCGAGTTGGGCTATGGCTACACCTTC

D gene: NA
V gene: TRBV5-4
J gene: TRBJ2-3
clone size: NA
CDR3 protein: CASNTGIGADTQYF
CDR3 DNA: TGTGCCAGCAATACAGGGATAGGGGCAGATACGCAGTATTTT

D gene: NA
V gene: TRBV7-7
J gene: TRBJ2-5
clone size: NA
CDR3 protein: CASSLVPGVIETQYF
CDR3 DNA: TGTGCCAGCAGCTTAGTTCCAGGGGTCATTGAGACCCAGTACTTC

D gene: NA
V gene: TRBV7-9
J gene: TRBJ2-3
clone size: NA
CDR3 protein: CAGAGDTQYF
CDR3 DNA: TGTGCCGGAGCCGGAGATACGCAGTATTTT

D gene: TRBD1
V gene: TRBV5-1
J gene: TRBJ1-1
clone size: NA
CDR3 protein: CASSFTGETEAFF
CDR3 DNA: TGCGCCAGCAGCTTCACAGGGGAGACTGAAGCTTTCTTT

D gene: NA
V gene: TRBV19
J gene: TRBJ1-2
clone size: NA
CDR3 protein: CASDRGAGVSYGYTF
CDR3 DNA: TGTGCCAGTGATCGGGGGGCAGGGGTATCCTATGGCTACACCTTC

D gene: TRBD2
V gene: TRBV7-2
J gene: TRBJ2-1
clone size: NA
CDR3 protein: CASSSQLAGVVNEQFF
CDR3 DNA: TGTGCCAGCAGCTCTCAACTAGCGGGGGTTGTCAATGAGCAGTTCTTC

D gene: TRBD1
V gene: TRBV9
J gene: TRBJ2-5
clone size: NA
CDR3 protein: CASSAESGQGRKTQYF
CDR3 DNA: TGTGCCAGCAGCGCCGAGAGCGGACAGGGTAGGAAGACCCAGTACTTC

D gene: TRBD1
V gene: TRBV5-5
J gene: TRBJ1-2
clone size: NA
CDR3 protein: CASNPRQGDLYGYTF
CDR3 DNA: TGTGCCAGCAACCCCAGACAGGGGGACTTATACGGCTACACCTTC

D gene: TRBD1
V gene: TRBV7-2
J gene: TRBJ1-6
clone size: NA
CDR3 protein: CASSTGTEKSPLHF
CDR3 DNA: TGTGCCAGCAGCACCGGGACAGAGAAATCACCCCTCCACTTT

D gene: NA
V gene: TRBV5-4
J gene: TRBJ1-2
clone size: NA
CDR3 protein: CASSPSQGRGGYTF
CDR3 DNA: TGTGCCAGCAGCCCATCTCAGGGGCGAGGTGGCTACACCTTC

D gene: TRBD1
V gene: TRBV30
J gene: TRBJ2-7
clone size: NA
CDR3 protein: CAWSFAGGFYEQYF
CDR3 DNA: TGTGCCTGGAGTTTTGCAGGGGGCTTCTACGAGCAGTACTTC

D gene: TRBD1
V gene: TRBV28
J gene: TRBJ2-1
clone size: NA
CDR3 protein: CASSDRENEQFF
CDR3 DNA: TGTGCCAGCAGCGACAGGGAGAATGAGCAGTTCTTC

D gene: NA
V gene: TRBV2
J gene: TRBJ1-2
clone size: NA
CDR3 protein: CASRGAANYGYTF
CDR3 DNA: TGTGCCAGCAGAGGGGCTGCTAACTATGGCTACACCTTC

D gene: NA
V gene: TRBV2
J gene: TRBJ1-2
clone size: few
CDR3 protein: CASSEFGQLYGYTF
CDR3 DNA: TGTGCCAGCAGTGAGTTCGGACAGTTATATGGCTACACCTTC

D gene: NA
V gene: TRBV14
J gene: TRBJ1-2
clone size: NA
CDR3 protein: CASSHGGQGYGYTF
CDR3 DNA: TGTGCCAGCAGCCATGGAGGGCAGGGCTATGGCTACACCTTC

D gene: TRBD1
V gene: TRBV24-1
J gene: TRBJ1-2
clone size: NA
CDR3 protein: CATSDSSLRDRESGGYTF
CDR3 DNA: TGTGCCACCAGTGATTCGTCTCTCCGGGACAGGGAGTCGGGTGGCTACACCTTC

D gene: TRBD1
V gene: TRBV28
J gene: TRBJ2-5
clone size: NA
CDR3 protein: CASRQTGDGQETQYF
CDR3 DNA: TGTGCCAGCAGACAGACAGGGGATGGCCAAGAGACCCAGTACTTC

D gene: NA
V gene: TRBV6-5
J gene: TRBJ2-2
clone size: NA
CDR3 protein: CASRQGPSNTGELFF
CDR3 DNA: TGTGCCAGCAGGCAGGGTCCGTCGAACACCGGGGAGCTGTTTTTT

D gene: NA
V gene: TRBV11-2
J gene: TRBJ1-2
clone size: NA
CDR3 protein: CASSLSGLGYTF
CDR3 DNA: TGTGCCAGCAGCTTATCAGGGCTTGGCTACACCTTC

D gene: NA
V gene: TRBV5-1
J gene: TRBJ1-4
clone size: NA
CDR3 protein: CASSGGTPKGEKLFF
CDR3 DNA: TGCGCCAGCAGCGGGGGGACTCCTAAGGGAGAAAAACTGTTTTTT

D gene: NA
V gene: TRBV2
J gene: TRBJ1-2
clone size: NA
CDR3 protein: CASSHPGGYGYTF
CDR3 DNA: TGTGCCAGCAGCCATCCCGGGGGCTATGGCTACACCTTC

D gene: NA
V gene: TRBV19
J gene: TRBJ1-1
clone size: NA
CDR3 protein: CASHGDYTEAFF
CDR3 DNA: TGTGCCTCCCATGGGGACTACACTGAAGCTTTCTTT

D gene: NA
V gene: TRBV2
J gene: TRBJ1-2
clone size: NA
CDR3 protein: CASSVGSKDPLGYTF
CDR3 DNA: TGTGCCAGCAGTGTGGGGAGTAAAGATCCGCTTGGCTACACCTTC

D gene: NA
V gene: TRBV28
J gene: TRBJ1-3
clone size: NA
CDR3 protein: CASSPPGALSGNTIYF
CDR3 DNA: TGTGCCAGCAGCCCGCCAGGGGCCCTCTCTGGAAACACCATATATTTT

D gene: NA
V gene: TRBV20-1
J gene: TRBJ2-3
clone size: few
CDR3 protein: CSARVKDTQYF
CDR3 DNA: TGCAGTGCTAGAGTCAAAGATACGCAGTATTTT

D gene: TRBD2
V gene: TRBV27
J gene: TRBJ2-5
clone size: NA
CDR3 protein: CASRPRASGQETQYF
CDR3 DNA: TGTGCCAGCAGGCCTAGGGCTAGCGGTCAAGAGACCCAGTACTTC

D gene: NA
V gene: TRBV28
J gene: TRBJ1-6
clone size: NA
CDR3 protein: CASSLAGHNSPLHF
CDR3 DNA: TGTGCCAGCAGTTTGGCAGGCCATAATTCACCCCTCCACTTT

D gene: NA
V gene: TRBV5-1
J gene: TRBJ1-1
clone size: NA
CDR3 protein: CASSLDSSNTEAFF
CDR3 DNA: TGCGCCAGCAGCTTGGACAGCTCGAACACTGAAGCTTTCTTT

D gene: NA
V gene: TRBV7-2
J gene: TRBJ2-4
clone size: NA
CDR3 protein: CASSLAGGRVENIQYF
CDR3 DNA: TGTGCCAGCAGCCTGGCTGGGGGCAGGGTTGAAAACATTCAGTACTTC

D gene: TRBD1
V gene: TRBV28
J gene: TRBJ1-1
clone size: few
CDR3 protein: CASRNRDRVSTEAFF
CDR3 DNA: TGTGCCAGCAGGAACCGGGACAGGGTCTCCACTGAAGCTTTCTTT

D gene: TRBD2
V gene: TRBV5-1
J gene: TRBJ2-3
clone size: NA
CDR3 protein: CASSLGTSGSTDTQYF
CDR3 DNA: TGCGCCAGCAGCTTGGGGACTAGCGGTAGCACAGATACGCAGTATTTT

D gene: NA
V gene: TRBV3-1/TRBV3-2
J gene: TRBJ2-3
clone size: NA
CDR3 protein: CASSLLDTQYF
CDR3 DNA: TGTGCCAGCAGTCTCCTAGATACGCAGTATTTT

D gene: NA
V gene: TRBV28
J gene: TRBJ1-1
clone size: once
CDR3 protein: CASSQTGSRLNTEAFF
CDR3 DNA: TGTGCCAGCAGCCAAACAGGATCGAGGTTGAACACTGAAGCTTTCTTT

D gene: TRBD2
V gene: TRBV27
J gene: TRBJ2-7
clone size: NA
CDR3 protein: CASSPSVPGLAGGEQYF
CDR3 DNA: TGTGCCAGCAGTCCCTCTGTCCCGGGACTAGCGGGAGGCGAGCAGTACTTC

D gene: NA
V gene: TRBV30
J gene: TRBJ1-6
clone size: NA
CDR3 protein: CAWGDRWDSPLHF
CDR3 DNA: TGTGCCTGGGGCGACAGGTGGGATTCACCCCTCCACTTT

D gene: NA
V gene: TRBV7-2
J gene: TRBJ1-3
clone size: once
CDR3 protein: CASSLVGGGATSGNTIYF
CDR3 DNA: TGTGCCAGCAGCTTAGTTGGTGGCGGTGCCACCTCTGGAAACACCATATATTTT

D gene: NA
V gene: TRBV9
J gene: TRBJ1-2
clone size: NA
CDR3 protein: CASSDYNGYTF
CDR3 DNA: TGTGCCAGCAGCGATTACAACGGCTACACCTTC

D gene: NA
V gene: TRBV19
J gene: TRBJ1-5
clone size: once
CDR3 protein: CASTRTVGNQPQHF
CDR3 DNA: TGTGCCAGTACAAGAACAGTGGGCAATCAGCCCCAGCATTTT

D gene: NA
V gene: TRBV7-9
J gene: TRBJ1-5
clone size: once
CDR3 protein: CASSPSAGQPQHF
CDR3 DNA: TGTGCCAGCAGCCCATCAGCCGGGCAGCCCCAGCATTTT

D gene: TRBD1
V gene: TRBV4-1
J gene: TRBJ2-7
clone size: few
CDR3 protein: CASSQATGRQYEQYF
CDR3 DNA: TGCGCCAGCAGCCAAGCGACAGGGCGGCAATACGAGCAGTACTTC

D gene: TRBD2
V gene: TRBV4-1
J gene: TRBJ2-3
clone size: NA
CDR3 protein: CASSQDRERGAVDTQYF
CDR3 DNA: TGCGCCAGCAGCCAAGATAGGGAGCGGGGGGCCGTAGATACGCAGTATTTT

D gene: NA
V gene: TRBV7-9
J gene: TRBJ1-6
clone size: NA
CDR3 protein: CASSLTKGSPLHF
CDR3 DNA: TGTGCCAGCAGCTTAACGAAGGGGTCACCCCTCCACTTT